The rows below give T cell receptor beta chains drawn from one sample of a study of OX40 agonist ivuxolimab in advanced cancers. Sequencing used immunoSEQ multiplex PCR; TCRdb keeps in-frame clones, though not all of them. Of about 98,000 clones listed, around 90% are singletons. Specimen: CD4+ or CD8+ T cells sorted from blood, collected in a trial of the OX40 agonist ivuxolimab. The receptors were gathered from an adult with an advanced solid tumor such as melanoma, head and neck, liver or kidney cancer. Both conserved end residues are trimmed from each CDR3. Fields, in order: V gene, J gene, CDR3 protein.

V gene: TRBV11-2; J gene: TRBJ2-3; CDR3 protein: ASSFSGSTDTQY
V gene: TRBV18; J gene: TRBJ2-3; CDR3 protein: ASSTSGGRRVDTQY
V gene: TRBV7-7; J gene: TRBJ2-3; CDR3 protein: ASSPGTSGDTQY
V gene: TRBV2; J gene: TRBJ2-5; CDR3 protein: ASRETRGGETQY
V gene: TRBV7-9; J gene: TRBJ2-7; CDR3 protein: ASSLFGQDEQY
V gene: TRBV2; J gene: TRBJ2-3; CDR3 protein: ASRLSTDTQY
V gene: TRBV7-2; J gene: TRBJ1-1; CDR3 protein: ASTLIRSANTEAF
V gene: TRBV11-2; J gene: TRBJ2-4; CDR3 protein: ASSLDRQGKNIQY
V gene: TRBV7-3; J gene: TRBJ2-1; CDR3 protein: ASSSGNYNEQF
V gene: TRBV9; J gene: TRBJ2-1; CDR3 protein: ASSVDPSGGAENEQF
V gene: TRBV29-1; J gene: TRBJ1-4; CDR3 protein: SVMSATNEKLF
V gene: TRBV5-4; J gene: TRBJ2-2; CDR3 protein: ASSATGTSGTGELF
V gene: TRBV9; J gene: TRBJ2-1; CDR3 protein: ASSVMVGNEQF
V gene: TRBV6-1; J gene: TRBJ1-1; CDR3 protein: ASSEVAENTEAF
V gene: TRBV28; J gene: TRBJ1-5; CDR3 protein: ASNLGGANQPQH
V gene: TRBV6-5; J gene: TRBJ1-4; CDR3 protein: ASSYGQGEKLF
V gene: TRBV5-4; J gene: TRBJ2-7; CDR3 protein: ASSSAGQAIGYEQY
V gene: TRBV29-1; J gene: TRBJ2-3; CDR3 protein: SVEWHRVTDTQY
V gene: TRBV7-9; J gene: TRBJ2-1; CDR3 protein: ASSLGGGFYNEQF
V gene: TRBV6-6; J gene: .; CDR3 protein: ASSPLRLAGAEQY
V gene: TRBV6-5; J gene: TRBJ2-5; CDR3 protein: ASSPGVPETQY
V gene: TRBV9; J gene: TRBJ2-5; CDR3 protein: ASSGARETQY
V gene: TRBV19; J gene: TRBJ1-5; CDR3 protein: ASKGAEGNQPQH
V gene: TRBV2; J gene: TRBJ1-2; CDR3 protein: ASTRDTNYGYT
V gene: TRBV11-2; J gene: TRBJ1-3; CDR3 protein: ASSLTLGAGNTIY
V gene: TRBV5-4; J gene: TRBJ2-3; CDR3 protein: ATTTGERSGTQY
V gene: TRBV5-1; J gene: TRBJ2-5; CDR3 protein: ASSFGGNQGETQY
V gene: TRBV2; J gene: TRBJ2-3; CDR3 protein: ASRGDTDTQY
V gene: TRBV7-2; J gene: TRBJ2-1; CDR3 protein: ASSQTTSGGLYEQF
V gene: TRBV6-1; J gene: TRBJ1-2; CDR3 protein: ASSEANWRVDYGYT
V gene: TRBV7-9; J gene: TRBJ2-7; CDR3 protein: ASSPGTGDDYEQY
V gene: TRBV7-9; J gene: TRBJ1-6; CDR3 protein: ASSRGGQYNSPLH
V gene: TRBV19; J gene: .; CDR3 protein: ASSPKGVSYEQY
V gene: TRBV5-5; J gene: TRBJ1-5; CDR3 protein: ASSLGTVGANQPQH
V gene: TRBV11-1; J gene: TRBJ1-2; CDR3 protein: ASSSPATGRTRNGYT
V gene: TRBV6-1; J gene: TRBJ2-3; CDR3 protein: ASRWGGTDTQY
V gene: TRBV5-4; J gene: TRBJ2-5; CDR3 protein: ASSSSGGETQY
V gene: TRBV2; J gene: TRBJ1-3; CDR3 protein: ASRRGPRGSTSGNTIY
V gene: TRBV19; J gene: .; CDR3 protein: ASSVSGESSYEQY
V gene: TRBV7-3; J gene: TRBJ2-3; CDR3 protein: ASSLGRTDTQY
V gene: TRBV19; J gene: TRBJ2-7; CDR3 protein: ASSTRRGLGSYEQY
V gene: TRBV7-9; J gene: TRBJ1-1; CDR3 protein: ASSRPGEGMNTEAF
V gene: TRBV7-9; J gene: TRBJ2-7; CDR3 protein: ASSTQGAIYEQY
V gene: TRBV5-1; J gene: TRBJ2-1; CDR3 protein: ASSDQGASYNEQF
V gene: TRBV6-1; J gene: TRBJ1-5; CDR3 protein: ASSGDSGSNQPQH
V gene: TRBV7-2; J gene: TRBJ2-1; CDR3 protein: ASSFDSSSYNEQF
V gene: TRBV5-8; J gene: TRBJ2-1; CDR3 protein: ASRGAGASSYNEQF
V gene: TRBV5-1; J gene: TRBJ1-1; CDR3 protein: ASSRPATGVNTEAF
V gene: TRBV7-2; J gene: TRBJ1-5; CDR3 protein: ASSLGHSQPQH
V gene: TRBV7-2; J gene: TRBJ1-1; CDR3 protein: ASSFGGNTEAF
V gene: TRBV21-1; J gene: TRBJ1-1; CDR3 protein: ASSKDAGGEAF
V gene: TRBV2; J gene: TRBJ2-3; CDR3 protein: ASSTGGADTQY
V gene: TRBV7-9; J gene: .; CDR3 protein: ASSYGGGYEQY
V gene: TRBV6-5; J gene: TRBJ2-3; CDR3 protein: ASSTNRDTQY
V gene: TRBV29-1; J gene: TRBJ1-2; CDR3 protein: SVEDGYGYT